The rows below give T cell receptor beta chains drawn from one sample of a study of blood T cell repertoires in COVID-19. Assay used: immunoSEQ multiplex PCR; TCRdb lists only in-frame clones, some missing. In the table there are 150,000 to 200,000 clones, over 80% of which are singletons. Sequences were obtained from peripheral blood. The receptors stem from a woman in her sixties with acute or convalescent COVID-19. The conserved cysteine and the conserved F or W are not part of the CDR3 here. Each record gives: J gene, V gene, CDR3 protein.

j_gene: TRBJ1-2
v_gene: TRBV27
CDR3aa: ASRTGSYGYT

j_gene: TRBJ1-2
v_gene: TRBV6-5
CDR3aa: ASRLLPAGSGYT

j_gene: TRBJ2-1
v_gene: TRBV11-3
CDR3aa: ASSLDTSDNEQF

j_gene: TRBJ2-5
v_gene: TRBV28
CDR3aa: ASSRPRQGRLQETQY

j_gene: TRBJ1-4
v_gene: TRBV3-1/TRBV3-2
CDR3aa: ASSQQGEEKLF

j_gene: TRBJ2-3
v_gene: TRBV10-1
CDR3aa: ASSNRFHGDTQY

j_gene: TRBJ1-2
v_gene: TRBV12-3/TRBV12-4
CDR3aa: ASSNYLLRGYT

j_gene: TRBJ2-5
v_gene: TRBV24-1
CDR3aa: ATSDSGTEYQETQY

j_gene: TRBJ2-5
v_gene: TRBV19
CDR3aa: ASSMGLAGGFAETQY

j_gene: TRBJ2-7
v_gene: TRBV2
CDR3aa: ATPRDRGSSYEQY

j_gene: TRBJ1-2
v_gene: TRBV7-6
CDR3aa: ASSLTGGTNGYT

j_gene: TRBJ2-6
v_gene: TRBV4-1
CDR3aa: ASSQGPGQGSSGANVLT

j_gene: TRBJ1-2
v_gene: TRBV21-1
CDR3aa: ASTWSYGYT

j_gene: TRBJ1-5
v_gene: TRBV21-1
CDR3aa: ASSRVRGRNQPQH

j_gene: TRBJ1-6
v_gene: TRBV6-6
CDR3aa: ASSPLQGANSPLH

j_gene: TRBJ2-1
v_gene: TRBV7-9
CDR3aa: ASSLTGGNNEQF

j_gene: TRBJ1-1
v_gene: TRBV5-1
CDR3aa: ASSLEAGLNTEAF